Following are 29 T cell receptor beta chains from one sample sequenced in a study of T cells in Graves' hyperthyroidism and ophthalmopathy. Amplified regions were TCR beta CDR3 sequences from RNA transcripts. HTBI primers were the set used in a first-round RT-PCR of the TCR CDR3. One entry per CDR3 protein results from TCRdb running MiXCR on the multiplex PCR reads. The sample lists around 540,000 distinct CDR3 sequences; roughly 16% were seen once. The source material was blood. These receptors were taken from a woman aged 30 to 39 with Graves' ophthalmopathy.

This clonotype was seen more than once but under ten times. The rearrangement joins TRBV4-1 to TRBJ2-4; D not certain. Trimming pared 1 base from V and 4 bases from J, leaving 8 bases between. CDR1 and CDR2 (germline): MGHRA, YSYEKL. This CDR3 comprises 14 residues. The DNA for the CDR3 is TGCGCCAGCAGCCAAGCACAACCTAAAAACATTCAGTACTTC. Protein: CASSQAQPKNIQYF.

This clonotype was found many times. The genes are TRBV2 and TRBJ2-3, with TRBD2 identical over 12 bases. Germline CDR1 is SNHLY and CDR2 is FYNNEI. The CDR3 is made up of 15 amino acids. The J segment lost 2 bases and the V segment lost 6 bases, leaving 3 bases of the junction unmatched. The CDR3 reads CASSGLAGLTDTQYF. For the CDR3, the DNA is TGTGCCAGCAGCGGACTAGCGGGGCTCACAGATACGCAGTATTTT.

This clonotype was seen at least ten times. The chain is built from TRBV7-2 and TRBJ2-3, with 8 bases matching TRBD1. Germline CDR1 is SGHTA and CDR2 is FQGNSA. The V segment lost 4 bases and the J segment 13 bases; nucleotides outside the gene matches: 10. The CDR3 spans 13 residues. CDR3 in DNA: TGTGCCAGCAGCTCCGACAGGGGTCCCCTGAAGTATTTT. This codes for CASSSDRGPLKYF.

This clonotype appeared a few times. One junction end does not reproduce the germline sequence, and a read error may be involved. V is TRBV2 and J is TRBJ2-6, with D possibly being TRBD1 (5 bases). Germline-derived CDR1 and CDR2 are SNHLY and FYNNEI. CDR3 length: 14 amino acids. This CDR3 is CASSVSAGANVLTF. CDR3 coding DNA: TGTGCCAGCAGTGTGTCCGCTGGGGCCAACGTTCTGACTTTC.

This clonotype was detected many times. The chain links TRBV29-1 to TRBJ2-5; TRBD1 agrees at 8 bases. Germline V gene sequence: CDR1 SQVTM, CDR2 ANQGSEA. The length of the CDR3 is 13 residues. With V trimmed by 4 bases and J by 5 bases, 6 bases remained unmatched. The CDR3 DNA reads TGCAGCGTTGGTCGACAGGGGATGGAGACCCAGTACTTC. This sequence encodes CSVGRQGMETQYF.

This clonotype appeared many times. The V and J genes are TRBV3-1 and TRBJ2-3; D gene unclear. CDR1 is LGHDT, CDR2 YNNKEL, per germline (reference sequence). This CDR3 contains 14 residues. V was trimmed by 0 bases and J by 4 bases, leaving 8 bases between them. The CDR3 loop is CASSQDQASDTQYF. The CDR3 DNA reads as TGTGCCAGCAGCCAAGATCAGGCCTCAGATACGCAGTATTTT.

This clonotype was counted at least ten times. Germline and junction disagree at one end, which may indicate a read error. The chain employs TRBV11-2 and TRBJ2-2; TRBD1 is a possible D gene (5 bases). The CDR3 runs to 15 residues. The germline V gene has CDR1 SGHAT and CDR2 FQNNGV. CDR3 nucleotides: TGTGCCAGCAGCGTAGACAGTACGAACACCGGGGAGCTGTTTTTT. Protein product: CASSVDSTNTGELFF. The full variable domain, rest sourced from reference TRBV11-2 and TRBJ2-2, is EAGVAQSPRYKIIEKRQSVAFWCNPISGHATLYWYQQILGQGPKLLIQFQNNGVVDDSQLPKDRFSAERLKGVDSTLKIQPAKLEDSAVYLCASSVDSTNTGELFFGEGSRLTVL.

The chain carries TRBV29-1 and TRBJ1-2; D ambiguous. The V gene's germline CDR1 is SQVTM and CDR2 ANQGSEA. Deletions cut 5 bases from V and 7 bases from J, with 29 bases between. The CDR3 is 17 amino acids. The CDR3 DNA sequence: TGCAGCGTTCTCCAGGCAGTTGACGGTTCCCCCAACGGTGGCTACACCTTC. Protein: CSVLQAVDGSPNGGYTF. Full variable domain (outside the CDR3, taken from reference TRBV29-1 and TRBJ1-2): SAVISQKPSRDICQRGTSLTIQCQVDSQVTMMFWYRQQPGQSLTLIATANQGSEATYESGFVIDKFPISRPNLTFSTLTVSNMSPEDSSIYLCSVLQAVDGSPNGGYTFGSGTRLTVV.

This clonotype was seen ten or more times. The genes are TRBV28 and TRBJ1-1, with 8 positions matching TRBD1. The length of the CDR3 is 15 residues. V gave up 5 bases and J gave up 0 bases; unmatched junction bases: 5. Germline V CDR1 and CDR2: MDHEN, SYDVKM. CDR3 nucleotide sequence: TGTGCCAGCAGTCGTCCGACAGGGGTGAACACTGAAGCTTTCTTT. As protein: CASSRPTGVNTEAFF.

This clonotype was seen at least ten times. The genes are TRBV20-1 and TRBJ2-7; TRBD2 agrees at 9 bases. The CDR3 covers 15 residues. With V trimmed by 1 base and J by 3 bases, 7 bases remained unmatched. Germline CDR1 and CDR2: DFQATT and SNEGSKA (reference sequence). The chain's CDR3 is CSARVLTSGDYEQYF. CDR3 in DNA: TGCAGTGCTAGAGTACTGACTAGCGGAGACTACGAGCAGTACTTC.

This clonotype was detected many times. This sequence joins TRBV20-1 and TRBJ2-1; TRBD2 aligns across 10 bases. J was trimmed by 9 bases and V by 1 base; bases with no gene match: 6. Germline CDR1 and CDR2: DFQATT and SNEGSKA (reference sequence). The CDR3 runs 14 residues. The CDR3 region has the DNA TGCAGTGCTAGAGTCCCTAGCGGGAGAGGTGAGCAGTTCTTC. This translates into CSARVPSGRGEQFF.

This clonotype was found many times. The chain has TRBV29-1 and TRBJ2-1, with D uncertain. This CDR3 spans 14 amino acids. Trimming removed 6 bases at V and 2 bases at J, with 14 bases between. Germline CDR1 reads SQVTM; CDR2 reads ANQGSEA. The CDR3: CSVEDFGPYNEQFF. CDR3 DNA sequence: TGCAGCGTCGAGGATTTTGGACCCTACAATGAGCAGTTCTTC.

This clonotype was recorded many times. V is TRBV5-4 and J is TRBJ2-1; 7 bases map to TRBD2. Unmatched junction bases numbered 5, after V lost 5 bases and J lost 6 bases. From germline, CDR1 is SGHNT and CDR2 YYREEE (reference sequence). This CDR3 comprises 13 residues. The CDR3 DNA sequence: TGTGCCAGCAGAACGGGAGGCTTCAATGAGCAGTTCTTC. Translating gives CASRTGGFNEQFF.

CDR3 region: CASSEGRSSTDTQYF. DNA for the CDR3: TGTGCCAGCAGTGAAGGCAGGTCTAGCACAGATACGCAGTATTTT. The chain combines TRBV25-1 with TRBJ2-3, with D unresolved. Germline-derived CDR1 and CDR2 are MGHDK and SYGVNS. With 2 bases removed from V and 0 bases from J, the gap between germline ends came to 9 bases. The CDR3 extends over 15 amino acids.

This clonotype was seen ten or more times. J is TRBJ2-1 and V is TRBV12-3 or TRBV12-4; 9 bases agree with TRBD2. Trimming cost V 3 bases and J 8 bases; bases outside gene matches: 2. CDR3 length equals 13 residues. CDR3 sequence: CASSFGTSHEQFF. For the CDR3, the DNA is TGTGCCAGCAGTTTCGGGACTAGCCATGAGCAGTTCTTC.

The chain uses TRBV9 and TRBJ2-3; 10 bases match TRBD2. This CDR3 contains 15 residues. With V trimmed by 3 bases and J by 4 bases, 5 bases remained unmatched. CDR1 is SGDLS and CDR2 is YYNGEE in the germline V gene. The CDR3 is CASSASGSFADTQYF. In DNA form, the CDR3 reads TGTGCCAGCAGCGCTAGCGGGAGTTTCGCAGATACGCAGTATTTT. The full variable domain, in which reference TRBV9 and TRBJ2-3 provide the parts outside the CDR3, is DSGVTQTPKHLITATGQRVTLRCSPRSGDLSVYWYQQSLDQGLQFLIQYYNGEERAKGNILERFSAQQFPDLHSELNLSSLELGDSALYFCASSASGSFADTQYFGPGTRLTVL.

The sample holds many counts of this clonotype. J is TRBJ1-2 and V is TRBV2; TRBD1 aligns across 8 bases. Looked up from germline, CDR1 is SNHLY and CDR2 is FYNNEI. Losses at the gene ends were 3 bases for V and 3 bases for J; bases not matched to a gene: 12. CDR3 length: 17 amino acids. This CDR3 reads CASSDAKTPTGDYGYTF. CDR3 DNA: TGTGCCAGCAGTGACGCCAAAACCCCGACAGGGGACTATGGCTACACCTTC.

The CDR3 region is CASSLARVPDTQYF. In DNA, the CDR3 is TGTGCCAGCAGCTTGGCCAGGGTCCCAGATACGCAGTATTTT. The genes are TRBV5-8 and TRBJ2-3; perhaps TRBD1 as D (5 bases). The CDR3 is 14 amino acids. Germline assignment: CDR1 SGHTS and CDR2 YDEGEE. V shed 0 bases and J shed 4 bases, with 9 bases lying between them. The variable domain in full, with the rest retrieved from reference TRBV5-8 and TRBJ2-3, is EAGVTQSPTHLIKTRGQQATLRCSPISGHTSVYWYQQALGLGLQFLLWYDEGEERNRGNFPPRFSGRQFPNYSSELNVNALELEDSALYLCASSLARVPDTQYFGPGTRLTVL.

This clonotype was picked up many times. V gene TRBV7-2 combines with J gene TRBJ2-5; 8 bases map to TRBD2. CDR3 size: 14 residues. Germline CDR1 is SGHTA and CDR2 is FQGNSA. The V gene end was trimmed by 5 bases and the J gene end by 2 bases; junction bases not matched to a gene: 4. CDR3 coding DNA: TGTGCCAGCAGCCACGGGGGGGGACAAGAGACCCAGTACTTC. This codes for CASSHGGGQETQYF. Together with reference TRBV7-2 and TRBJ2-5, the CDR3 gives the full variable domain: GAGVSQSPSNKVTEKGKDVELRCDPISGHTALYWYRQSLGQGLEFLIYFQGNSAPDKSGLPSDRFSAERTGGSVSTLTIQRTQQEDSAVYLCASSHGGGQETQYFGPGTRLLVL.

This clonotype was observed many times. The chain recombines TRBV18 with TRBJ1-1; D is unresolved. This CDR3 comprises 15 residues. Germline V gives CDR1 KGHSH, CDR2 LQKENI. Trimming cost V 2 bases and J 1 base, with 11 bases left between them. CDR3: CASSPKRPGNTEAFF. The CDR3 DNA follows: TGTGCCAGCTCACCAAAACGGCCGGGGAACACTGAAGCTTTCTTT.

This clonotype has ten or more counts. The chain couples TRBV20-1 to TRBJ1-2; D possibly corresponds to TRBD1 (5 bases). Trimming took off 1 base at V and 5 bases at J, with 14 bases between the two ends. Germline CDR1 is DFQATT and CDR2 is SNEGSKA (reference sequence). There are 14 residues in the CDR3. The CDR3: CSARVTVGSYGYTF. Here the CDR3 DNA reads TGCAGTGCTAGAGTGACAGTCGGTTCATATGGCTACACCTTC.

The CDR3 protein is CASGSRDKGVYNEQFF. The CDR3 DNA sequence: TGTGCCAGCGGCTCGCGGGATAAGGGAGTCTACAATGAGCAGTTCTTC. The chain is built from TRBV7-9 and TRBJ2-1, with D possibly TRBD2 on 6 matching bases. Germline V gene data show CDR1 as SEHNR and CDR2 as FQNEAQ (reference sequence). Trimming removed 8 bases at V and 3 bases at J, with 20 bases between. The CDR3 loop spans 16 amino acids. Variable domain in full (rest from reference TRBV7-9 and TRBJ2-1): DTGVSQNPRHKITKRGQNVTFRCDPISEHNRLYWYRQTLGQGPEFLTYFQNEAQLEKSRLLSDRFSAERPKGSFSTLEIQRTEQGDSAMYLCASGSRDKGVYNEQFFGPGTRLTVL.

A few counts support this clonotype. As DNA, the CDR3 is TGTGCCAGCAGTGCCACAGGGAGTCGCGAGCAGTACTTC. This codes for CASSATGSREQYF. V gene TRBV12-3 or TRBV12-4 combines with J gene TRBJ2-7, with a tentative D call TRBD1 (6 bases). The CDR3 is made up of 13 amino acids. V gave up 5 bases and J gave up 6 bases, with 14 bases separating them.

The V call is TRBV19, the J call TRBJ2-7, with D hard to call. From germline, CDR1 is LNHDA and CDR2 SQIVND (reference sequence). The CDR3 is 13 residues long. V was pared by 4 bases and J by 4 bases, with 11 bases between. Here the CDR3 reads CASSTGHGYEQYF. The CDR3 DNA sequence: TGTGCCAGTAGTACCGGGCACGGATACGAGCAGTACTTC.

The chain links TRBV6-2 or TRBV6-3 to TRBJ2-1, with 7 bases lining up with TRBD1. Germline-derived CDR1 and CDR2 are MNHEY and SVGEGT. The CDR3 has 15 residues. The trim removed 1 base at V and 4 bases at J, leaving 4 bases unmatched. The CDR3 bases are TGTGCCAGCAGTTACTTCGGGACAGCATACAATGAGCAGTTCTTC. Its translation: CASSYFGTAYNEQFF.

This clonotype occurred many times. The J gene is TRBJ2-3, the V gene TRBV30; unclear D gene. This CDR3 is built from 14 residues. V was shortened by 0 bases and J by 2 bases, with 9 bases between the two germline ends. The germline CDR1 and CDR2 sequences are GTSNPN and SVGIG (reference sequence). The CDR3 protein is CAWSVSISTDTQYF. The CDR3 region has the DNA TGTGCCTGGAGTGTAAGCATCTCCACAGATACGCAGTATTTT.

This chain connects TRBV5-1 to TRBJ1-2; TRBD1 agrees at 8 bases. Germline CDR1 and CDR2: SGHRS and YFSETQ. The CDR3 extends over 14 amino acids. V lost 0 bases, J lost 6 bases, and 4 bases stayed unmatched. Here the CDR3 reads CASSLEQGADGYTF. The CDR3 nucleotides read TGCGCCAGCAGCTTGGAGCAGGGGGCGGATGGCTACACCTTC.

The sample holds a few counts of this clonotype. This chain joins TRBV4-1 and TRBJ2-3; 9 positions match TRBD2. CDR3 length equals 15 residues. Per germline, CDR1 MGHRA and CDR2 YSYEKL. V trimming: 2 bases; J trimming: 6 bases; junction bases outside the gene matches: 6. The CDR3 protein is CASSQRSGGVDTQYF. CDR3 in DNA: TGCGCCAGCAGCCAACGTAGCGGGGGCGTGGATACGCAGTATTTT.

The chain uses TRBV5-1 and TRBJ2-5; 11 positions agree with TRBD2. The germline gives CDR1 SGHRS, CDR2 YFSETQ. CDR3 size: 20 residues. J lost 3 bases, V lost 5 bases, and 21 bases had no gene match. The CDR3 DNA sequence: TGCGCCAGCAGAAATTCCAGGGCCCCGTACGGGACTAGCGGCAAAGAGACCCAGTACTTC. Translation gives CASRNSRAPYGTSGKETQYF. Supplemented by reference TRBV5-1 and TRBJ2-5, the full variable domain reads KAGVTQTPRYLIKTRGQQVTLSCSPISGHRSVSWYQQTPGQGLQFLFEYFSETQRNKGNFPGRFSGRQFSNSRSEMNVSTLELGDSALYLCASRNSRAPYGTSGKETQYFGPGTRLLVL.